The rows below give T cell receptor beta chains drawn from one sample of a study of T cell responses to AZD1222 COVID-19 vaccine. The assay was immunoSEQ multiplex PCR, and TCRdb's table has in-frame clones only and misses some. The profile shows roughly 80,000 clones, around 92% of them singletons. The sample here was peripheral blood, taken on day 0 of AZD1222 vaccination. These receptors all come from an adult in good health. The CDR3 runs from the conserved cysteine through the conserved F or W. D genes are given only for firm matches.

cdr3_aa: CAISEAGIRGYYGYTF
v_call: TRBV10-3
d_call: NA
cdr3_length: 16

cdr3_aa: CAWSALVYEQYF
v_call: TRBV30
d_call: NA
cdr3_length: 12

cdr3_aa: CASSFAGSGNTIYF
v_call: TRBV5-6
d_call: NA
cdr3_length: 14

cdr3_aa: CASSLAGTYEQYF
v_call: TRBV6-2/TRBV6-3
d_call: NA
cdr3_length: 13

cdr3_aa: CASRRGWNTEAFF
v_call: TRBV12-3/TRBV12-4
d_call: NA
cdr3_length: 13

cdr3_aa: CASSFDRGQGYTF
v_call: TRBV13
d_call: TRBD1
cdr3_length: 13

cdr3_aa: CASSYTGELFF
v_call: TRBV12-3/TRBV12-4
d_call: NA
cdr3_length: 11

cdr3_aa: CASSEDDNEQFF
v_call: TRBV2
d_call: NA
cdr3_length: 12

cdr3_aa: CASSGTLRQETQYF
v_call: TRBV2
d_call: NA
cdr3_length: 14

cdr3_aa: CAWSVDQETQYF
v_call: TRBV30
d_call: NA
cdr3_length: 12

cdr3_aa: CASSVESRTTNYGYTF
v_call: TRBV9
d_call: NA
cdr3_length: 16